This T cell receptor beta chain is from a study of regulatory T cells in long-lasting Graves disease. The time point denotes: newly diagnosed GD, antithyroid drugs for less than 3 months. With RNA extracted from PBMCs as input, the TCR library was made. The TCR beta library used iRepertoire HTBI primers with Arm-PCR amplification of CDR3. TCRdb itself ran the multiplex PCR reads through MiXCR, one entry per CDR3 protein. The sample lists approximately 440,000 distinct CDR3 sequences, 15% to 20% occurring once. Separately, the same data were catalogued under a study of T cells in Graves' hyperthyroidism and ophthalmopathy.

This receptor was obtained from a man aged 40-50 years with Graves disease. Here the sequenced sample was peripheral blood mononuclear cells (PBMCs), taken at new diagnosis, from a patient treated with antithyroid drugs.

CDR3 loop: CASSHKLAGDYEQYF. CDR3 nucleotides: TGCGCCAGCAGCCATAAACTAGCGGGAGACTACGAGCAGTACTTC. This sequence joins TRBV4-1 and TRBJ2-7; TRBD2 matches at 11 bases. The CDR3 covers 15 residues. V was pared by 3 bases and J by 3 bases, with 4 bases of the junction left unmatched. CDR1 and CDR2 (germline): MGHRA, YSYEKL.